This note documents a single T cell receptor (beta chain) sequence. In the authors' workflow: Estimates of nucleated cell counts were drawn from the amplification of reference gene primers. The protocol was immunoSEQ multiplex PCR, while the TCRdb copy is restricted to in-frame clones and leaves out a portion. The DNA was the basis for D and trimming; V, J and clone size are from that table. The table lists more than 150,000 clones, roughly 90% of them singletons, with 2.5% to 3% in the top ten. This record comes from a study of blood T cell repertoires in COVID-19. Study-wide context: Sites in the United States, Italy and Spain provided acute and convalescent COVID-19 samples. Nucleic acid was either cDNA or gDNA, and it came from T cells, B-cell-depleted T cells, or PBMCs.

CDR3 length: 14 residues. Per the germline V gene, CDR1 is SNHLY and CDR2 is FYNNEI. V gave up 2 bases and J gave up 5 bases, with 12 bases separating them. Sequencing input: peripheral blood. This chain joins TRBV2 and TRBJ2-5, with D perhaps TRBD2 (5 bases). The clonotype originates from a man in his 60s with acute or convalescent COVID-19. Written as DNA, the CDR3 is TGTGCCAGCAGTGAACTAGCTGGAGAGGAGACCCAGTACTTC. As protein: CASSELAGEETQYF.